The 25 T cell receptor beta chains given below trace back to one sample, sequenced in a study of T cell responses to AZD1222 COVID-19 vaccine. Profiling relied on immunoSEQ multiplex PCR, and the TCRdb table lists in-frame clones only, not all of them. The repertoire includes some 120,000 clones, about 87% of them detected once, and less than 11% sits in the top ten. This material consisted of peripheral blood, taken on day 0 of AZD1222 vaccination. These receptors all come from an adult in good health.

This sequence joins TRBV19 and TRBJ1-1; 8 bases line up with TRBD1. The CDR3 covers 14 residues. Germline V gene sequence: CDR1 LNHDA, CDR2 SQIVND (reference sequence). Unmatched junction bases numbered 7, after V lost 6 bases and J lost 4 bases. The CDR3 sequence: CASSPGGGGTEAFF. CDR3 DNA: TGTGCCAGTAGCCCAGGGGGCGGTGGCACTGAAGCTTTCTTT.

The V and J genes are TRBV28 and TRBJ2-7, with 11 positions matching TRBD2. The CDR3 extends over 14 amino acids. V shed 5 bases and J 3 bases; nucleotides not matched to a gene: 3. In germline, CDR1 is MDHEN, CDR2 SYDVKM. In DNA form, the CDR3 reads TGTGCCAGCAGTGCAACTAGCGGGAGCTACGAGCAGTACTTC. This sequence encodes CASSATSGSYEQYF. Combining the CDR3 with reference TRBV28 and TRBJ2-7 gives the whole variable domain DVKVTQSSRYLVKRTGEKVFLECVQDMDHENMFWYRQDPGLGLRLIYFSYDVKMKEKGDIPEGYSVSREKKERFSLILESASTNQTSMYLCASSATSGSYEQYFGPGTRLTVT.

The CDR3: CAAAGSTSGAYEQYF. The CDR3 nucleotides read TGTGCGGCGGCCGGGAGTACGTCCGGGGCCTACGAGCAGTACTTC. The V call is TRBV30, the J call TRBJ2-7; maybe TRBD2 (6 bases). This CDR3 spans 15 amino acids. Germline V gene sequence: CDR1 GTSNPN, CDR2 SVGIG (reference sequence).

The chain joins TRBV6-2 or TRBV6-3 to TRBJ1-2, with 9 positions matching TRBD1. The J segment lost 5 bases and the V segment lost 4 bases, leaving 8 bases of the junction unmatched. The CDR3 is 15 residues long. Germline lookup yields CDR1 MNHEY and CDR2 SVGEGT. The CDR3 region is CASSSGQGEFYGYTF. CDR3 DNA sequence: TGTGCCAGCAGTTCGGGACAGGGAGAATTTTATGGCTACACCTTC.

The V gene is TRBV21-1, the J gene TRBJ2-3. TRBV21-1 is a known pseudogene. The CDR3 extends over 15 amino acids. The CDR3 region is CASSRPRGRGDTQYF. Here the CDR3 DNA reads TGTGCCAGCAGCAGACCCAGGGGGAGGGGGGATACGCAGTATTTT.

This clone showed up just a few times. The V and J genes are TRBV9 and TRBJ2-3; D gene ambiguous. The CDR3 has 13 amino acids. Looked up from germline, CDR1 is SGDLS and CDR2 is YYNGEE. V shed 3 bases and J shed 0 bases, with 5 bases lying between them. In DNA form, the CDR3 reads TGTGCCAGCAGCGACCATAGCACAGATACGCAGTATTTT. Protein sequence: CASSDHSTDTQYF.

This chain joins TRBV7-3 and TRBJ2-7; 8 bases are shared with TRBD2. This CDR3 is built from 14 residues. Unmatched junction bases numbered 7, after V lost 2 bases and J lost 7 bases. Germline V gene sequence: CDR1 SGHTA, CDR2 FQGTGA. The CDR3 DNA reads TGTGCCAGCAGCTTAGCGGGAGGCTTATTAGAGCAGTACTTC. Protein: CASSLAGGLLEQYF.

The rearrangement links TRBV6-5 to TRBJ1-3, with unresolved D. Germline CDR1 is MNHEY and CDR2 is SVGAGI. With 6 bases removed from V and 5 bases from J, the gap between germline ends came to 11 bases. This CDR3 spans 13 amino acids. CDR3 region: CASSGSERNTIYF. CDR3 nucleotides: TGTGCCAGCAGCGGGTCTGAAAGAAACACCATATATTTT.

The rearrangement uses TRBV18 and TRBJ2-2, with D perhaps being TRBD1 or TRBD2 (5 bases each). The CDR3 length is 15 residues. Trimming stripped 0 bases from V and 6 bases from J, with 11 bases between. Germline V CDR1 and CDR2: KGHSH, LQKENI. CDR3 amino acids: CASSPPGRGAGELFF. CDR3 sequence (DNA): TGTGCCAGCTCACCACCGGGACGAGGGGCCGGGGAGCTGTTTTTT.

V is TRBV4-2 and J is TRBJ2-6; 8 nucleotides match TRBD1. CDR3 length: 18 residues. J was trimmed by 0 bases and V by 4 bases; bases with no gene match: 8. Germline-derived CDR1 and CDR2 are LGHNA and YNFKEQ. The CDR3 DNA follows: TGTGCCAGCAGCCCAAGGACAGGGTTCCCCTCTGGGGCCAACGTCCTGACTTTC. This codes for CASSPRTGFPSGANVLTF.

The V gene is TRBV2, the J gene TRBJ2-7, with TRBD2 matching 11 bases. V was clipped by 8 bases and J by 9 bases; unmatched bases: 12. This CDR3 region has 14 residues. Per the germline V gene, CDR1 is SNHLY and CDR2 is FYNNEI. The CDR3 loop is CASPGASGGPGQYF. The DNA of the CDR3 is TGTGCCAGCCCGGGGGCTAGCGGGGGGCCGGGGCAGTACTTC.

The chain couples TRBV14 to TRBJ2-5; 12 positions match TRBD2. The CDR3 totals 16 residues. Unmatched junction bases numbered 10, after V lost 6 bases and J lost 5 bases. The germline V gene encodes CDR1 SGHDN and CDR2 FVKESK. The DNA of the CDR3 is TGTGCCAGCAGTCCACGACTAGCGGGAGTTGTCGAGACCCAGTACTTC. Its translation is CASSPRLAGVVETQYF.

The V and J genes are TRBV10-1 and TRBJ2-2; the match to TRBD1 covers 9 bases. V was pared by 3 bases and J by 7 bases, with 9 bases of the junction left unmatched. The germline V gene encodes CDR1 WNHNN and CDR2 SYGVQD (reference sequence). This CDR3 contains 16 residues. The CDR3 reads CASSEVGTGTDGELFF. CDR3 DNA: TGCGCCAGCAGTGAAGTTGGGACAGGGACGGACGGGGAGCTGTTTTTT.

The rearrangement joins TRBV9 to TRBJ1-2; 8 bases line up with TRBD1. CDR1 SGDLS and CDR2 YYNGEE come from the germline V gene. V lost 4 bases to trimming and J lost 5 bases; unmatched junction nucleotides: 7. The CDR3 is 14 residues long. CDR3 sequence: CASSPGRGPYGYTF. CDR3 DNA sequence: TGTGCCAGCAGCCCCGGCAGGGGGCCATATGGCTACACCTTC.

The V call is TRBV5-4, the J call TRBJ2-1; TRBD2 agrees at 12 bases. The V and J ends lost 5 bases and 6 bases, in that order; junction bases with no gene match: 6. The CDR3 contains 15 residues. Per the germline V gene, CDR1 is SGHNT and CDR2 is YYREEE (reference sequence). The CDR3 nucleotides read TGTGCCAGCAGGGGGGGGACTAGCGGGCTCAATGAGCAGTTCTTC. It yields the protein CASRGGTSGLNEQFF.

The V call is TRBV7-8, the J call TRBJ1-6, with D tentatively TRBD1 (6 bases). Germline V gene lookup returns CDR1 SGHVS and CDR2 FQNEAQ. The CDR3 covers 15 residues. Trimming took off 2 bases at V and 5 bases at J, with 10 bases between the two ends. CDR3 residues: CASSLTRGNNSPLHF. The CDR3 DNA reads TGTGCCAGCAGCTTAACAAGGGGGAATAATTCACCCCTCCACTTT.

The genes are TRBV27 and TRBJ2-7; a weak D match, TRBD1 (5 bases). V gave up 6 bases and J gave up 3 bases, with 15 bases separating them. The CDR3 sequence is 14 residues long. Germline V gene sequence: CDR1 MNHEY, CDR2 SMNVEV (reference sequence). The DNA of the CDR3 is TGTGCCAGCAGCCGATCAGGACACAACTACGAGCAGTACTTC. Amino acid sequence: CASSRSGHNYEQYF.

CDR3 nucleotides: TGTGCCAGCACCTTGGGGAGTTCCTACGAGCAGTACTTC. The encoded protein is CASTLGSSYEQYF. The gene calls are TRBV6-5 and TRBJ2-7, with D maybe TRBD2 (5 bases). The CDR3 is 13 amino acids. V was cut by 7 bases and J by 1 base, with 11 bases left in between. Germline CDR1 and CDR2: MNHEY and SVGAGI.

The chain recombines TRBV27 with TRBJ2-6; D unresolved. The V gene's germline CDR1 is MNHEY and CDR2 SMNVEV (reference sequence). This CDR3 contains 15 residues. Trimming pared 4 bases from V and 0 bases from J, leaving 7 bases between. The CDR3 loop is CASSSRSSGANVLTF. The CDR3 DNA follows: TGTGCCAGCAGTTCTAGAAGCTCTGGGGCCAACGTCCTGACTTTC. Using reference TRBV27 and TRBJ2-6 for the parts outside the CDR3, the full variable domain is EAQVTQNPRYLITVTGKKLTVTCSQNMNHEYMSWYRQDPGLGLRQIYYSMNVEVTDKGDVPEGYKVSRKEKRNFPLILESPSPNQTSLYFCASSSRSSGANVLTFGAGSRLTVL.

This sequence joins TRBV19 and TRBJ2-4, with D hard to call. Germline V gene lookup returns CDR1 LNHDA and CDR2 SQIVND (reference sequence). The length of the CDR3 is 14 residues. V gave up 6 bases and J gave up 0 bases, with 9 bases separating them. CDR3 sequence: CASSTDLAKNIQYF. CDR3 bases: TGTGCCAGTAGCACAGATTTAGCCAAAAACATTCAGTACTTC. The variable domain in full, with the rest retrieved from reference TRBV19 and TRBJ2-4, is DGGITQSPKYLFRKEGQNVTLSCEQNLNHDAMYWYRQDPGQGLRLIYYSQIVNDFQKGDIAEGYSVSREKKESFPLTVTSAQKNPTAFYLCASSTDLAKNIQYFGAGTRLSVL.

The CDR3 DNA sequence: TGTGCCAGCAGCCAGATGACAGGGGCAAACAACTATGGCTACACCTTC. This codes for CASSQMTGANNYGYTF. This chain links TRBV4-2 with TRBJ1-2; 8 positions match TRBD1. The germline gives CDR1 LGHNA, CDR2 YNFKEQ. V lost 3 bases to trimming and J lost 2 bases; unmatched junction nucleotides: 8. There are 16 residues in the CDR3.

V is TRBV7-9 and J is TRBJ2-2; D is perhaps TRBD1 or TRBD2 (5 bases each). Trimming left V 6 bases short and J 4 bases short, with 18 bases between. Germline V lookup: CDR1 SEHNR, CDR2 FQNEAQ (reference sequence). The CDR3 runs 16 residues. The CDR3 DNA reads TGTGCCAGCAGACCAGCCCGGGGCCTTCTCACCGGGGAGCTGTTTTTT. Translation: CASRPARGLLTGELFF.

The rearrangement uses TRBV30 and TRBJ1-1; no clear D. Germline V gene lookup returns CDR1 GTSNPN and CDR2 SVGIG (reference sequence). This CDR3 comprises 11 residues. Trimming removed 3 bases at V and 11 bases at J, with 13 bases between. CDR3 sequence (DNA): TGTGCCTGGAGCCGACAAACGAGGGCTTTCTTT. Translation gives CAWSRQTRAFF.

This rearrangement joins TRBV19 to TRBJ1-1; D is undetermined. CDR1 and CDR2 from the germline V gene are LNHDA and SQIVND (reference sequence). V lost 11 bases, J lost 2 bases, and 12 bases lay in between. The CDR3 is 12 amino acids. The CDR3 spells CACAGSNTEAFF. The DNA for the CDR3 is TGTGCCTGTGCAGGTAGCAACACTGAAGCTTTCTTT.

The chain carries TRBV19 and TRBJ2-2; D call uncertain. CDR3 length: 14 amino acids. CDR1 is LNHDA, CDR2 SQIVND, per germline (reference sequence). The V end lost 5 bases, the J end lost 3 bases, and 10 bases lay between the germline ends. The CDR3 nucleotides are TGTGCCAGTAGTGGACGTCAGGACACCGGGGAGCTGTTTTTT. Amino acid sequence: CASSGRQDTGELFF.